The count of the clone carrying this T cell receptor beta chain is one. This sample is drawn from a study of OX40 agonist ivuxolimab in advanced cancers. At the level of the study: Past anti-PD-1, anti-PD-L1 or anti-CTLA-4 therapy was accepted, and 35% to 45% had received some.

Generated by immunoSEQ multiplex PCR, the TCRdb table keeps only in-frame clones and is missing some. Here the sample spans 99,000 or so clones, more than 85% being singletons. The CDR3 has 15 amino acids. Germline V gene sequence: CDR1 SGHRS, CDR2 YFSETQ. Trimming took off 4 bases at V and 4 bases at J, with 15 bases between the two ends. The TCR comes from an adult with an advanced solid tumor such as melanoma, head and neck, liver or kidney cancer. The rearrangement links TRBV5-1 to TRBJ2-1; D is unclear. The sequenced sample was CD4+ or CD8+ T cells sorted from blood, obtained in a trial of the OX40 agonist ivuxolimab. DNA of the CDR3: TGCGCCAGCAGCCCTGCGGACCTGGGGTACAATGAGCAGTTCTTC. It specifies CASSPADLGYNEQFF. Together with reference TRBV5-1 and TRBJ2-1, the CDR3 gives the full variable domain: KAGVTQTPRYLIKTRGQQVTLSCSPISGHRSVSWYQQTPGQGLQFLFEYFSETQRNKGNFPGRFSGRQFSNSRSEMNVSTLELGDSALYLCASSPADLGYNEQFFGPGTRLTVL.